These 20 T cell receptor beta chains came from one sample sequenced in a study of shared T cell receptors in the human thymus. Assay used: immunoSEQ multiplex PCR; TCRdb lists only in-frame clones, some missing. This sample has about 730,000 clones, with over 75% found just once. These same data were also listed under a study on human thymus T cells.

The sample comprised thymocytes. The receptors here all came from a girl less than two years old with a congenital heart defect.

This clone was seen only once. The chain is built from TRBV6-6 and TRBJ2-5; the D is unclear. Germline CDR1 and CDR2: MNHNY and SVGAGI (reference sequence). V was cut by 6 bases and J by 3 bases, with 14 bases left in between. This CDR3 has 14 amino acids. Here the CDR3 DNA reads TGTGCCAGCAGCCCCCCTAGATACAAAGAGACCCAGTACTTC. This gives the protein CASSPPRYKETQYF.

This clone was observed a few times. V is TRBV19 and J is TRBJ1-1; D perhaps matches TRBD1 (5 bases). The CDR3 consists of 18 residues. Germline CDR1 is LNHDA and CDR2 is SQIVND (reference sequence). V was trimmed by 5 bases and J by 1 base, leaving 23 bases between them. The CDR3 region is CASSHKSIWGRTNTEAFF. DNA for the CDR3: TGTGCCAGTAGTCATAAATCGATTTGGGGCAGAACGAACACTGAAGCTTTCTTT.

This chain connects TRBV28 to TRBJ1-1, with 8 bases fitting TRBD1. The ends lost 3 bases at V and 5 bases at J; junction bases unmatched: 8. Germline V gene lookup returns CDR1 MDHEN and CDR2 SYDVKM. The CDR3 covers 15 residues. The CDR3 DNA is TGTGCCAGCAGTTTTGGGCAGGGGGCGATTACTGAAGCTTTCTTT. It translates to CASSFGQGAITEAFF.

CDR3 sequence reads: CASSQDLSGGLSPKNYNEQFF. The CDR3, as DNA: TGCGCCAGCAGCCAGGATTTAAGCGGGGGCCTAAGTCCGAAGAATTACAATGAGCAGTTCTTC. V is TRBV4-3 and J is TRBJ2-1; TRBD2 agrees at 8 bases. Per germline, CDR1 LGHNA and CDR2 YSLEER. V gave up 3 bases and J gave up 4 bases; unmatched junction bases: 23. The CDR3 contains 21 residues.

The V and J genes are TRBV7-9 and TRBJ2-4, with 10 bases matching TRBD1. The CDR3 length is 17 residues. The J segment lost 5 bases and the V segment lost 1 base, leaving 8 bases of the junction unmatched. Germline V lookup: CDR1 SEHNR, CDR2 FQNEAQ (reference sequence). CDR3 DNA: TGTGCCAGCAGCTTAGGGTTTAAAGGGACAGGGGAAAACATTCAGTACTTC. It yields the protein CASSLGFKGTGENIQYF. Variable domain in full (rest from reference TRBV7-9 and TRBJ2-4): DTGVSQNPRHKITKRGQNVTFRCDPISEHNRLYWYRQTLGQGPEFLTYFQNEAQLEKSRLLSDRFSAERPKGSFSTLEIQRTEQGDSAMYLCASSLGFKGTGENIQYFGAGTRLSVL.

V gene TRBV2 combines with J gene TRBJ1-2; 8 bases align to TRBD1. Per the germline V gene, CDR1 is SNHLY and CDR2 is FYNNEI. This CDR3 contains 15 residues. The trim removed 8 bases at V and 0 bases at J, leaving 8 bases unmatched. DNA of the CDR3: TGTGCCAGCGGCGGACGACAGGGGCCTAACTATGGCTACACCTTC. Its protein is CASGGRQGPNYGYTF.

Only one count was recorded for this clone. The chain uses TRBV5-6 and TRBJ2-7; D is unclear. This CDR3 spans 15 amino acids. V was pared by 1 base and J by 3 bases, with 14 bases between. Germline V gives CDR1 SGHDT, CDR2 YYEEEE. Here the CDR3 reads CASSLYSRFHYEQYF. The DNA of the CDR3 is TGTGCCAGCAGCTTGTACAGCCGGTTTCACTACGAGCAGTACTTC.

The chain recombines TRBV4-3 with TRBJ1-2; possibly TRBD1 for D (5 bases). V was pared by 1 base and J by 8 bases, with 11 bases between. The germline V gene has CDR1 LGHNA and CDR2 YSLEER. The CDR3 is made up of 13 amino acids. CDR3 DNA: TGCGCCAGCAGCCAAGTTGCAGGGTGGGGCTACACCTTC. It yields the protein CASSQVAGWGYTF.

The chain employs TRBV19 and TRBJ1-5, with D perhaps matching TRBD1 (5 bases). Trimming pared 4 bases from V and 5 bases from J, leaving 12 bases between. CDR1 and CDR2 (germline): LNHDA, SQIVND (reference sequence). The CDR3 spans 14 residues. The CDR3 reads CASSTTADYQPQHF. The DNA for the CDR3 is TGTGCCAGTAGTACGACAGCAGACTATCAGCCCCAGCATTTT. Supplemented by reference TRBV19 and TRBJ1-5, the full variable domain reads DGGITQSPKYLFRKEGQNVTLSCEQNLNHDAMYWYRQDPGQGLRLIYYSQIVNDFQKGDIAEGYSVSREKKESFPLTVTSAQKNPTAFYLCASSTTADYQPQHFGDGTRLSIL.

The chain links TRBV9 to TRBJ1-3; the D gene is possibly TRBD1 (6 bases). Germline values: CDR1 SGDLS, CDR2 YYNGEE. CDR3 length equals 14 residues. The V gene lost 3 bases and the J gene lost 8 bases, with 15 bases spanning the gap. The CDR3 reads CASSGDRPRDTIYF. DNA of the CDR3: TGTGCCAGCAGCGGAGACAGGCCGAGGGACACCATATATTTT. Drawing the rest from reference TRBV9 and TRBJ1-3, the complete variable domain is DSGVTQTPKHLITATGQRVTLRCSPRSGDLSVYWYQQSLDQGLQFLIQYYNGEERAKGNILERFSAQQFPDLHSELNLSSLELGDSALYFCASSGDRPRDTIYFGEGSWLTVV.

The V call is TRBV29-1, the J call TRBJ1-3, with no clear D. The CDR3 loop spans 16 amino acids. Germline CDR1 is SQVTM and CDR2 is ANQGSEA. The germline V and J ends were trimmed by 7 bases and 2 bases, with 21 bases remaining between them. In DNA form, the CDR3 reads TGCAGCGCCGGGAAAATAGAGGGTAACACTGGAAACACCATATATTTT. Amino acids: CSAGKIEGNTGNTIYF.

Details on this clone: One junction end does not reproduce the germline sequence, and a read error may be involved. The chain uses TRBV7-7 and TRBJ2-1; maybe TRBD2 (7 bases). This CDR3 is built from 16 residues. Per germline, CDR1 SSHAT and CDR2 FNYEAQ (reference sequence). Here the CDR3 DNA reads TGTGCTAGCAGCCCCGGCGGGGGCAGCTCCTACAATGAGCAGTTCTTC. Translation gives CASSPGGGSSYNEQFF.

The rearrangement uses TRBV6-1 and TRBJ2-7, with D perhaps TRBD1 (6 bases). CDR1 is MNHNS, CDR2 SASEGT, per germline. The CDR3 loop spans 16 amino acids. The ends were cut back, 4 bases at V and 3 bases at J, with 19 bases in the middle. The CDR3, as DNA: TGTGCCAGCAGTGTCTATCGGGACACATTAATCTACGAGCAGTACTTC. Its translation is CASSVYRDTLIYEQYF.

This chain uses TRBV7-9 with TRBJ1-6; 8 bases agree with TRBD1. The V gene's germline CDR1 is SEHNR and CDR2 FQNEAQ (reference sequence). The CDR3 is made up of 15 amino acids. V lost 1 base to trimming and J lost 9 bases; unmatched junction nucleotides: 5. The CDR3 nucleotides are TGTGCCAGCAGCTTAGGGGGACAGGTACCTTCACCCCTCCACTTT. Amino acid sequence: CASSLGGQVPSPLHF. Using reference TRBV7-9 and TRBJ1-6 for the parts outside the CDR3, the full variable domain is DTGVSQNPRHKITKRGQNVTFRCDPISEHNRLYWYRQTLGQGPEFLTYFQNEAQLEKSRLLSDRFSAERPKGSFSTLEIQRTEQGDSAMYLCASSLGGQVPSPLHFGNGTRLTVT.

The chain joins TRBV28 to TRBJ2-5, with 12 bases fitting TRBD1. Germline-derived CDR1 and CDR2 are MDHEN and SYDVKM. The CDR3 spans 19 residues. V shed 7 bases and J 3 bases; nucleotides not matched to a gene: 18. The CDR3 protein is CASNYYRDRGRQAEETQYF. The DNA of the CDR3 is TGTGCCAGCAACTACTACCGGGACAGGGGGCGACAGGCCGAAGAGACCCAGTACTTC. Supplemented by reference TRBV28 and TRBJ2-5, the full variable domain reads DVKVTQSSRYLVKRTGEKVFLECVQDMDHENMFWYRQDPGLGLRLIYFSYDVKMKEKGDIPEGYSVSREKKERFSLILESASTNQTSMYLCASNYYRDRGRQAEETQYFGPGTRLLVL.

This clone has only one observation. CDR3 amino acids: CASSYSTTSGADTQYF. CDR3 in DNA: TGTGCCAGCAGTTACTCCACCACTAGTGGGGCAGATACGCAGTATTTT. The chain carries TRBV6-5 and TRBJ2-3; TRBD2 is a possible D gene (5 bases). In germline, CDR1 is MNHEY, CDR2 SVGAGI. The CDR3 is made up of 16 amino acids. V lost 0 bases, J lost 4 bases, and 14 bases lay in between.

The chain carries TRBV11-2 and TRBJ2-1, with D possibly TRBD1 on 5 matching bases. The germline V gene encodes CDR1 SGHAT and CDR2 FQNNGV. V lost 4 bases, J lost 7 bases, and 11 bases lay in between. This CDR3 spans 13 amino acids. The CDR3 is CASSSQGGNEQFF. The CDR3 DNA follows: TGTGCCAGCAGCTCTCAGGGTGGGAATGAGCAGTTCTTC.

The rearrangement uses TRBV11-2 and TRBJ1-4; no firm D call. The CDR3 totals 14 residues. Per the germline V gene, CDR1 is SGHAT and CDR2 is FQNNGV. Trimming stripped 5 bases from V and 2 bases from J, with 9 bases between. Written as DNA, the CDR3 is TGTGCCAGCAGCCCCACTCGGACTAATGAAAAACTGTTTTTT. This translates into CASSPTRTNEKLFF.

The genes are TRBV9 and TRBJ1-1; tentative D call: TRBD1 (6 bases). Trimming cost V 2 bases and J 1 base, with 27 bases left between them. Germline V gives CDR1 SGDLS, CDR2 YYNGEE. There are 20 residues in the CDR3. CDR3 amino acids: CASSVEPPGGSIVPNTEAFF. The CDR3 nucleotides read TGTGCCAGCAGCGTCGAACCGCCGGGGGGCAGTATAGTTCCGAACACTGAAGCTTTCTTT.

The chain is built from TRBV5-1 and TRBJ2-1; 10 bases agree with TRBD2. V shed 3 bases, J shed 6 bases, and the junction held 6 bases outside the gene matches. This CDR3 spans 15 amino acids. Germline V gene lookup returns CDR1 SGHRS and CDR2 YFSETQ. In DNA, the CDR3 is TGCGCCAGCAGCTCACCAAAGCGGGGGGGCAATGAGCAGTTCTTC. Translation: CASSSPKRGGNEQFF.